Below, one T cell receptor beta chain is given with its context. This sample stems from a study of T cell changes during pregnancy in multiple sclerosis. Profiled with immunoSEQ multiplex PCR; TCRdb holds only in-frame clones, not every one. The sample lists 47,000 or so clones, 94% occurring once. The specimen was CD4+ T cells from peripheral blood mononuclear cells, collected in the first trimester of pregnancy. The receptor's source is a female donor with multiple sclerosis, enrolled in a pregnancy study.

The CDR3, as DNA: TGTGCCAGCAGCGGAACGGGACTATACACCGGGGAGCTGTTTTTT. The encoded protein is CASSGTGLYTGELFF. This sequence joins TRBV7-8 and TRBJ2-2; 7 nucleotides agree with TRBD2. This CDR3 has 15 amino acids. Per the germline V gene, CDR1 is SGHVS and CDR2 is FQNEAQ. With 5 bases clipped from V and 3 bases from J, the junction kept 6 bases outside the gene matches.